The T cell receptor (beta chain) under discussion was sequenced for a study of blood T cell repertoires in COVID-19. Clones were sequenced by immunoSEQ multiplex PCR, and TCRdb holds only the in-frame ones, with some missing. This repertoire shows under 300,000 clones, approximately 90% found once; its top ten account for under 2.5%. V was cut by 5 bases and J by 0 bases, with 17 bases left in between. Germline CDR1 MNHEY, CDR2 SMNVEV (reference sequence). The CDR3 has 17 amino acids. The sequence came from a woman aged 18-35 years who had recovered from COVID-19. The chain combines TRBV27 with TRBJ2-1; D perhaps matches TRBD1 (7 bases). The sample taken for sequencing was PBMCs or T cells enriched from blood (not recorded which). In DNA, the CDR3 is TGTGCCAGCAGTCCCATGACAGGGAGGTTCTCCTACAATGAGCAGTTCTTC. It is translated as CASSPMTGRFSYNEQFF.